These 10 T cell receptor beta chains were all obtained from the same sample, sequenced in a study of blood T cell repertoires in COVID-19. The table came from immunoSEQ multiplex PCR; TCRdb's copy has only in-frame clones and leaves some out. Here the sample spans roughly 230,000 clones, 82% being singletons. Sequencing used PBMCs or T cells enriched from blood (not recorded which). These receptors were collected from a woman in her sixties or seventies who had recovered from COVID-19.

The J gene is TRBJ2-7, the V gene TRBV7-9, with D possibly TRBD1 on 5 matching bases. The CDR3 spans 12 residues. Germline CDR1 is SEHNR and CDR2 is FQNEAQ (reference sequence). V lost 0 bases and J 5 bases, leaving 5 bases between the germline ends. The CDR3 DNA reads TGTGCCAGCAGCTTAGCAGGGGACGAGCAGTACTTC. Translating gives CASSLAGDEQYF.

The chain has TRBV21-1 and TRBJ1-5; the table's D call, TRBD1, has no DNA check behind it. TRBV21-1 is a recognized pseudogene. CDR3 size: 17 residues. The CDR3 region is CASNKIGVFFCNQPQHF. The CDR3 nucleotides are TGTGCCAGCAACAAGATAGGGGTGTTTTTTTGCAATCAGCCCCAGCATTTT.

The chain carries TRBV10-3 and TRBJ2-1, with 12 positions matching TRBD2. J lost 4 bases, V lost 7 bases, and 5 bases had no gene match. Germline V gives CDR1 ENHRY, CDR2 SYGVKD. The CDR3 runs to 15 residues. The CDR3: CAITSLAGGYNEQFF. The CDR3 DNA reads TGTGCCATCACGTCGCTAGCGGGAGGGTACAATGAGCAGTTCTTC.

In its sample, this clone was seen once. The rearrangement links TRBV5-6 to TRBJ1-2; 7 positions agree with TRBD1. Germline V gene sequence: CDR1 SGHDT, CDR2 YYEEEE. J gave up 7 bases and V 2 bases, and 5 bases lay outside the gene matches. This CDR3 is 13 amino acids long. CDR3 loop: CASSFDRDGGYTF. CDR3 sequence (DNA): TGTGCCAGCAGCTTCGACAGGGACGGTGGCTACACCTTC. Together with reference TRBV5-6 and TRBJ1-2, the CDR3 gives the full variable domain: DAGVTQSPTHLIKTRGQQVTLRCSPKSGHDTVSWYQQALGQGPQFIFQYYEEEERQRGNFPDRFSGHQFPNYSSELNVNALLLGDSALYLCASSFDRDGGYTFGSGTRLTVV.

The chain recombines TRBV6-2 or TRBV6-3 with TRBJ1-2, with a weak D call TRBD1 (5 bases). V lost 5 bases, J lost 4 bases, and 14 bases lay in between. Germline lookup yields CDR1 MNHEY and CDR2 SVGEGT. The CDR3 has 14 amino acids. DNA for the CDR3: TGTGCCAGCAGTGGAGTCAAACAGGTCTATGGCTACACCTTC. Translated, it gives CASSGVKQVYGYTF.

The genes are TRBV7-2 and TRBJ2-3; 7 bases map to TRBD1. Unmatched junction bases numbered 18, after V lost 4 bases and J lost 2 bases. Per the germline V gene, CDR1 is SGHTA and CDR2 is FQGNSA. This CDR3 comprises 19 residues. As DNA, the CDR3 is TGTGCCAGCAGCTGGGTAAATGGACAGGCCAAACGAAACACAGATACGCAGTATTTT. It yields the protein CASSWVNGQAKRNTDTQYF.

The genes are TRBV27 and TRBJ2-1, with D perhaps matching TRBD2 (5 bases). The CDR3 has 14 residues. Trimming shortened V by 8 bases and J by 4 bases, and 15 bases separated the two germline ends. The germline gives CDR1 MNHEY, CDR2 SMNVEV (reference sequence). CDR3 bases: TGTGCCAGCGGGCTAGCCTCCTTTTACAATGAGCAGTTCTTC. Residues: CASGLASFYNEQFF.

The rearrangement uses TRBV7-9 and TRBJ1-4; 9 nucleotides match TRBD1. The CDR3 runs 18 residues. CDR1 and CDR2 (germline): SEHNR, FQNEAQ (reference sequence). V shed 1 base and J 7 bases; nucleotides not matched to a gene: 13. The CDR3 region has the DNA TGTGCCAGCAGCTTAGGTTCCGGGACAGGGATCTATGGTGAAAAACTGTTTTTT. This encodes CASSLGSGTGIYGEKLFF.

This clone was seen only a few times. This CDR3 is also generated by other DNA sequences in the sample. The chain carries TRBV9 and TRBJ1-5; perhaps TRBD1 as D (5 bases). V lost 0 bases, J lost 2 bases, and 6 bases lay in between. The germline gives CDR1 SGDLS, CDR2 YYNGEE. This CDR3 is built from 14 residues. CDR3 residues: CASSVGGGNQPQHF. The CDR3 bases are TGTGCCAGCAGCGTAGGGGGGGGCAATCAGCCCCAGCATTTT.

This clone showed up just a few times. Other DNA variants within this sample encode the same CDR3. The chain couples TRBV7-8 to TRBJ1-6; TRBD1 is a possible D gene (5 bases). The CDR3 is 14 residues long. Germline-derived CDR1 and CDR2 are SGHVS and FQNEAQ. Trimming removed 1 base at V and 7 bases at J, with 8 bases between. The CDR3 region is CASSLGGGNSPLHF. Written as DNA, the CDR3 is TGTGCCAGCAGCTTAGGCGGGGGGAATTCACCCCTCCACTTT.